The 21 T cell receptor beta chains below were found in one sample sequenced in a study of response to subunit inactivated influenza vaccine. TCRdb used MiXCR to reprocess the RT-PCR reads, holding one entry per CDR3 protein. The sample lists roughly 700,000 distinct CDR3 sequences, approximately 15% occurring once. The sequenced sample was PBMCs from blood, obtained 12 days after vaccination. The source of these receptors is a man in his forties or fifties who received an inactivated influenza vaccine.

Only a few counts were recorded for this clonotype. The chain uses TRBV19 and TRBJ2-4, with TRBD1 identical over 10 bases. V was clipped by 1 base and J by 2 bases; unmatched bases: 14. Germline CDR1 LNHDA, CDR2 SQIVND (reference sequence). The CDR3 runs 20 residues. The CDR3 reads CASSIALGIGTGVTKNIQYF. CDR3 in DNA: TGTGCCAGTAGTATAGCTCTGGGTATCGGGACAGGGGTGACCAAAAACATTCAGTACTTC.

On this clonotype: The CDR3 ends on some other residue instead of the conserved phenylalanine or tryptophan, so this is likely a read error. The gene calls are TRBV20-1 and TRBJ2-1, with a possible D match to TRBD2 (5 bases). Trimming removed 1 base at V and 1 base at J, with 8 bases between. Per germline, CDR1 DFQATT and CDR2 SNEGSKA (reference sequence). This CDR3 comprises 14 residues. The CDR3 region has the DNA TGCAGTGCTAGAGGGAGGTCGTCCTACAATGAGCAGTTCTAC. Translated, it gives CSARGRSSYNEQFY.

This clonotype was detected a few times. The chain recombines TRBV20-1 with TRBJ2-1; the match to TRBD1 covers 7 bases. The CDR3 has 14 amino acids. With 6 bases clipped from V and 5 bases from J, the junction kept 10 bases outside the gene matches. Germline values: CDR1 DFQATT, CDR2 SNEGSKA (reference sequence). The CDR3 nucleotides read TGCAGTGCCGACAGGGTGGTTGTCGACAATGAGCAGTTCTTC. It is translated as CSADRVVVDNEQFF.

The rearrangement joins TRBV12-3 or TRBV12-4 to TRBJ1-3; D might be TRBD1 (5 bases). This CDR3 has 16 residues. Deletions cut 0 bases from V and 0 bases from J, with 9 bases between. This chain's CDR3 is CASSLASGVSGNTIYF. Here the CDR3 DNA reads TGTGCCAGCAGTTTAGCGTCGGGGGTCTCTGGAAACACCATATATTTT.

This clonotype appeared many times. The V call is TRBV15, the J call TRBJ2-1; tentative D call: TRBD2 (5 bases). V dropped 4 bases and J dropped 4 bases, with 17 bases sitting between them. The CDR3 totals 16 residues. Per germline, CDR1 LNHNV and CDR2 YYDKDF (reference sequence). The CDR3 protein is CATSKNRLAVYNEQFF. The CDR3 DNA follows: TGTGCCACCAGCAAGAATCGTCTAGCAGTTTACAATGAGCAGTTCTTC.

V usage is TRBV7-2 and J usage is TRBJ2-5; no definite D call. In germline, CDR1 is SGHTA, CDR2 FQGNSA. This CDR3 spans 14 amino acids. The V end lost 2 bases, the J end lost 3 bases, and 10 bases lay between the germline ends. The chain's CDR3 is CASSLSRLKETQYF. The DNA for the CDR3 is TGTGCCAGCAGCTTAAGTAGGCTAAAAGAGACCCAGTACTTC.

The genes are TRBV10-3 and TRBJ2-7; D is perhaps TRBD2 (5 bases). The CDR3 totals 14 residues. Trimming pared 0 bases from V and 3 bases from J, leaving 9 bases between. The germline V gene encodes CDR1 ENHRY and CDR2 SYGVKD. The CDR3: CAISESGINYEQYF. CDR3 DNA sequence: TGTGCCATCAGTGAGTCCGGGATAAACTACGAGCAGTACTTC.

The chain combines TRBV27 with TRBJ1-4, with 7 bases fitting TRBD1. Trimming at V came to 5 bases and at J to 8 bases, leaving 14 bases not matched to a gene. CDR3 length: 16 amino acids. CDR1 and CDR2 (germline): MNHEY, SMNVEV (reference sequence). CDR3 DNA sequence: TGTGCCAGCAGTCTCCGCCTGCAGGGGGGTTGGGAAAAACTGTTTTTT. Translating gives CASSLRLQGGWEKLFF.

This clonotype has a count of ten or more. The J gene is TRBJ2-3, the V gene TRBV5-1; D is unclear. The CDR3 sequence is 12 residues long. V shed 3 bases and J shed 2 bases, with 4 bases lying between them. Germline values: CDR1 SGHRS, CDR2 YFSETQ. CDR3: CASSSPTDTQYF. The CDR3, as DNA: TGCGCCAGCAGCTCCCCCACAGATACGCAGTATTTT.

This clonotype has only a few counts. A read error may account for a junction end that differs from germline. The rearrangement links TRBV6-2 or TRBV6-3 to TRBJ1-1, with D perhaps TRBD1 (6 bases). The V gene's germline CDR1 is MNHEY and CDR2 SVGEGT. This CDR3 spans 14 amino acids. The CDR3 DNA follows: TGTGCCAACAGTTACCACCCACAGGGCTCTGAAGCTTTCTTT. Translation gives CANSYHPQGSEAFF.

In this sample, this clonotype turned up a few times. CDR3 sequence: CASRDRRVRGTDTQYF. The CDR3 DNA reads as TGTGCCAGCAGGGATAGGCGGGTACGGGGCACAGATACGCAGTATTTT. The V call is TRBV7-8, the J call TRBJ2-3; perhaps TRBD2 as D (5 bases). CDR1 SGHVS and CDR2 FQNEAQ come from the germline V gene. This CDR3 is 16 amino acids long. Deletions cut 6 bases from V and 1 base from J, with 17 bases between.

This chain links TRBV28 with TRBJ2-2, with a tentative D call TRBD1 (5 bases). CDR3 length: 15 residues. Trimming pared 6 bases from V and 9 bases from J, leaving 20 bases between. The V gene's germline CDR1 is MDHEN and CDR2 SYDVKM. The CDR3 region has the DNA TGTGCCAGCAGCAAGACAGTGAGGTCCTTATGGGAGCTGTTTTTT. This translates into CASSKTVRSLWELFF.

The sample holds a few counts of this clonotype. The chain employs TRBV6-6 and TRBJ2-7, with D possibly called TRBD1 or TRBD2 (6 bases each). The CDR3 is 12 amino acids. Germline V CDR1 and CDR2: MNHNY, SVGAGI (reference sequence). The V and J ends lost 5 bases and 7 bases respectively, with 12 bases between them. This chain's CDR3 is CASSRQAGEQYF. The CDR3 nucleotides are TGTGCCAGCAGTAGACAGGCGGGGGAGCAGTACTTC.

This clonotype has more than one count but fewer than ten. The rearrangement links TRBV25-1 to TRBJ1-5, with TRBD1 matching 7 bases. V dropped 2 bases and J dropped 0; count of bases not matched to a gene: 1. CDR1 and CDR2 (germline): MGHDK, SYGVNS. The CDR3 extends over 15 amino acids. CDR3 bases: TGTGCCAGCAGTGAAGGGACAGTTAGCAATCAGCCCCAGCATTTT. This codes for CASSEGTVSNQPQHF.

The J gene is TRBJ2-2, the V gene TRBV12-3 or TRBV12-4; D remains ambiguous. Trimming stripped 10 bases from V and 4 bases from J, with 16 bases between. The CDR3 length is 14 residues. The CDR3 bases are TGTGCCATCCAAGGGATGACGGGCACCGGGGAGCTGTTTTTT. As protein: CAIQGMTGTGELFF.

The chain combines TRBV29-1 with TRBJ2-5, with 8 bases aligning to TRBD2. Germline V gene data show CDR1 as SQVTM and CDR2 as ANQGSEA. This CDR3 spans 14 amino acids. V gave up 6 bases and J gave up 0 bases; unmatched junction bases: 6. DNA of the CDR3: TGCAGCGTCAGTAGCGGGATGAACCAAGAGACCCAGTACTTC. Residues: CSVSSGMNQETQYF.

In its sample, this clonotype was seen many times. The chain recombines TRBV29-1 with TRBJ2-1; 11 bases map to TRBD2. Germline-derived CDR1 and CDR2 are SQVTM and ANQGSEA. CDR3 length: 11 residues. V lost 4 bases and J lost 15; bases outside the gene matches: 5. This chain's CDR3 is CSVVLAGAGFF. The CDR3 nucleotides are TGCAGCGTTGTACTAGCGGGAGCTGGGTTCTTC.

This chain connects TRBV14 to TRBJ1-4; D not certain. V was shortened by 1 base and J by 8 bases, with 17 bases between the two germline ends. The germline V gene has CDR1 SGHDN and CDR2 FVKESK. The CDR3 spans 16 residues. This chain's CDR3 is CASSQGQWARREKLFF. The CDR3 DNA sequence: TGTGCCAGCAGCCAAGGTCAATGGGCGCGGAGAGAAAAACTGTTTTTT.

This chain uses TRBV2 with TRBJ2-2; 7 positions agree with TRBD2. After removal of 5 bases from V and 5 bases from J, the junction contained 2 bases not matched to a gene. The CDR3 covers 13 residues. CDR1 is SNHLY, CDR2 FYNNEI, per germline. The CDR3 is CASSTRGTGELFF. CDR3 DNA: TGTGCCAGCAGTACGCGGGGGACCGGGGAGCTGTTTTTT. The variable domain in full, completed from reference TRBV2 and TRBJ2-2, reads EPEVTQTPSHQVTQMGQEVILRCVPISNHLYFYWYRQILGQKVEFLVSFYNNEISEKSEIFDDQFSVERPDGSNFTLKIRSTKLEDSAMYFCASSTRGTGELFFGEGSRLTVL.

V is TRBV7-2 and J is TRBJ2-2; possible D gene TRBD1, 5 bases. This CDR3 has 15 amino acids. Trimming removed 4 bases from V and 0 bases from J, with 9 bases in between. Per germline, CDR1 SGHTA and CDR2 FQGNSA. CDR3 amino acids: CASSSRAPNTGELFF. CDR3 DNA sequence: TGTGCCAGCAGCTCCAGGGCGCCGAACACCGGGGAGCTGTTTTTT.

This clonotype was seen more than once but under ten times. This chain uses TRBV12-3 or TRBV12-4 with TRBJ2-6; 8 bases match TRBD2. The CDR3 loop spans 17 amino acids. The V and J ends lost 3 bases and 3 bases, in that order; junction bases with no gene match: 7. The CDR3 reads CASSLDQGLGGANVLTF. The CDR3 DNA follows: TGTGCCAGCAGTTTGGATCAGGGACTAGGTGGGGCCAACGTCCTGACTTTC.